This passage covers 19 T cell receptor beta chains from one sample sequenced in a study of blood T cells in healthy people across ages. The use of a sample-barcoded 5' primer and a J-beta primer mix characterized a second PCR of roughly 6 to 11 cycles. TCRdb reanalysed the 5' RACE reads using MiXCR and keeps one entry per CDR3 protein. Of about 1,500,000 distinct CDR3 sequences listed, roughly 27% are singletons. What was sequenced was blood. The origin of the receptors is a woman in her thirties in good health.

This clonotype was detected once. V usage is TRBV6-5 and J usage is TRBJ2-5; D ambiguous. CDR3 size: 15 residues. Germline assignment: CDR1 MNHEY and CDR2 SVGAGI. V was clipped by 0 bases and J by 7 bases, with 15 bases between them. CDR3: CASSYSKARTGTQYF. In DNA, the CDR3 is TGTGCCAGCAGTTACTCGAAAGCCCGGACCGGGACCCAGTACTTC.

This clonotype was counted ten times or more. V usage is TRBV7-2 and J usage is TRBJ1-2; D gene unclear. Trimming took 5 bases from V and 6 from J, leaving 16 bases between them. CDR3 size: 14 residues. CDR1 is SGHTA, CDR2 FQGNSA, per germline. DNA of the CDR3: TGTGCCAGCAGCCCCTGGGCAGGTAGTGATGGCTACACCTTC. Encoded protein: CASSPWAGSDGYTF.

In regard to this clonotype: One junction end disagrees with the germline gene, perhaps due to a read error. The chain employs TRBV6-6 and TRBJ2-1, with 7 bases matching TRBD2. The CDR3 is made up of 16 amino acids. Germline V gene lookup returns CDR1 MNHNY and CDR2 SVGAGI (reference sequence). CDR3 residues: CAGSYSPGRASDEQFF. Here the CDR3 DNA reads TGCGCCGGCAGTTACTCCCCAGGGAGGGCCTCGGATGAGCAGTTCTTC.

This clonotype has more than one count but fewer than ten. This rearrangement joins TRBV10-2 to TRBJ2-7, with 9 nucleotides matching TRBD2. The CDR3 contains 15 residues. V lost 3 bases to trimming and J lost 4 bases; unmatched junction nucleotides: 7. CDR1 and CDR2 from the germline V gene are WSHSY and SAAADI. For the CDR3, the DNA is TGCGCCAGCAGTGACCGGCGGGGGGGTAATTACGAGCAGTACTTC. Protein sequence: CASSDRRGGNYEQYF.

This rearrangement joins TRBV7-3 to TRBJ2-1; D is ambiguous. Germline values: CDR1 SGHTA, CDR2 FQGTGA. V was shortened by 4 bases and J by 4 bases, with 11 bases between the two germline ends. The CDR3 sequence is 14 residues long. DNA for the CDR3: TGTGCCAGCAGCTCTATGGATTATTACAATGAGCAGTTCTTC. It translates to CASSSMDYYNEQFF.

As concerns this clonotype: One junction end disagrees with the germline gene, perhaps due to a read error. The rearrangement uses TRBV14 and TRBJ1-5; weak D call: TRBD1 (5 bases). There are 14 residues in the CDR3. Germline V CDR1 and CDR2: SGHDN, FVKESK. CDR3 in amino acids: CASSLGGTNQPRHF. DNA of the CDR3: TGTGCCAGCAGCCTCGGGGGAACCAATCAGCCCCGGCATTTT. The variable domain in full, completed from reference TRBV14 and TRBJ1-5, reads EAGVTQFPSHSVIEKGQTVTLRCDPISGHDNLYWYRRVMGKEIKFLLHFVKESKQDESGMPNNRFLAERTGGTYSTLKVQPAELEDSGVYFCASSLGGTNQPRHFGDGTRLSIL.

This clonotype appeared many times. The V call is TRBV7-3, the J call TRBJ2-5; 7 bases are a match to TRBD2. The CDR3 contains 15 residues. Germline CDR1 is SGHTA and CDR2 is FQGTGA. V was clipped by 4 bases and J by 4 bases; unmatched bases: 9. CDR3 in DNA: TGTGCCAGCAGCTCCCACGGGGGGTCTGGAGAGACCCAGTACTTC. Encoded protein: CASSSHGGSGETQYF.

As to this clonotype: No conserved phenylalanine or tryptophan ends this CDR3, so it is likely a read error. The DNA is omitted, as the CDR3 cannot be located on it reliably, and the CDR3 follows TCRdb's listing. CDR3 residues: CASSPRGPS. The V call is TRBV12-3 or TRBV12-4, the J call TRBJ2-6; whether TRBD2, the table's D call, matches the DNA was not checked. The CDR3 is 9 amino acids in total, end residues counted.

The chain recombines TRBV7-8 with TRBJ2-1, with 9 bases lining up with TRBD2. This CDR3 contains 15 residues. Per germline, CDR1 SGHVS and CDR2 FQNEAQ. The trim removed 2 bases at V and 9 bases at J, leaving 8 bases unmatched. CDR3 DNA: TGTGCCAGCAGCTTAAAGATAGCGGGAGAGGGTGAGCAGTTCTTC. This sequence encodes CASSLKIAGEGEQFF.

This clonotype was counted many times. This chain uses TRBV5-1 with TRBJ2-7, with D maybe TRBD1 (6 bases). This CDR3 is 12 amino acids long. Trimming stripped 2 bases from V and 4 bases from J, with 7 bases between. Germline V gene lookup returns CDR1 SGHRS and CDR2 YFSETQ. The CDR3 loop is CASSFQGYEQYF. The CDR3 DNA reads as TGCGCCAGCAGCTTTCAGGGGTACGAGCAGTACTTC. Variable domain in full (rest from reference TRBV5-1 and TRBJ2-7): KAGVTQTPRYLIKTRGQQVTLSCSPISGHRSVSWYQQTPGQGLQFLFEYFSETQRNKGNFPGRFSGRQFSNSRSEMNVSTLELGDSALYLCASSFQGYEQYFGPGTRLTVT.

A few counts support this clonotype. Compared with germline, one end of the junction differs, possibly owing to a read error. This chain uses TRBV28 with TRBJ2-3; 10 nucleotides agree with TRBD2. Germline lookup yields CDR1 MDHEN and CDR2 SYDVKM. The CDR3 loop spans 14 amino acids. The CDR3 is CVSRTSGDTDTQYF. The CDR3 DNA is TGTGTCAGCAGGACTAGCGGAGACACAGATACGCAGTATTTT.

The V and J genes are TRBV20-1 and TRBJ2-2; D gene unclear. The V end lost 5 bases, the J end lost 4 bases, and 11 bases lay between the germline ends. Germline V lookup: CDR1 DFQATT, CDR2 SNEGSKA (reference sequence). CDR3 length equals 13 residues. This chain's CDR3 is CSAPVRSTGELFF. The CDR3 region has the DNA TGCAGTGCTCCCGTTCGGTCCACCGGGGAGCTGTTTTTT.

This clonotype has a handful of counts. This chain joins TRBV2 and TRBJ1-3, with 8 bases fitting TRBD1. J was trimmed by 2 bases and V by 4 bases; bases with no gene match: 4. The CDR3 totals 15 residues. Per the germline V gene, CDR1 is SNHLY and CDR2 is FYNNEI. CDR3 sequence reads: CASSASRGPGNTIYF. As DNA, the CDR3 is TGTGCCAGCAGTGCAAGCAGGGGGCCTGGAAACACCATATATTTT.

Comments on this clonotype: This may come from a read error, since a much larger clone is one base off. This chain uses TRBV9 with TRBJ1-6, with a possible D match to TRBD1 (5 bases). The length of the CDR3 is 15 residues. Germline V gene data show CDR1 as SGDLS and CDR2 as YYNGEE. CDR3 bases: TGTGCCAGCAGCGTAGCCCGGGGGGTAGAATCACCCCGCCACTTT. It codes for CASSVARGVESPRHF.

V gene TRBV6-2 or TRBV6-3 combines with J gene TRBJ2-1, with D hard to call. The CDR3 consists of 19 residues. Germline values: CDR1 MNHEY, CDR2 SVGEGT. V gave up 0 bases and J gave up 0 bases, with 18 bases separating them. The CDR3 is CASSYSWPLEGPSYNEQFF. The DNA of the CDR3 is TGTGCCAGCAGTTACTCGTGGCCCCTAGAAGGACCCTCCTACAATGAGCAGTTCTTC.

V is TRBV4-1 and J is TRBJ2-1; D might be TRBD1 (5 bases). CDR1 is MGHRA and CDR2 is YSYEKL in the germline V gene. Trimming took off 1 base at V and 7 bases at J, with 11 bases between the two ends. CDR3 size: 14 residues. CDR3 protein: CASSQGGHVNEQFF. CDR3 DNA sequence: TGCGCCAGCAGCCAAGGGGGCCACGTAAATGAGCAGTTCTTC.

The chain couples TRBV3-1 to TRBJ2-1, with TRBD2 matching 7 bases. Losses at the gene ends were 2 bases for V and 10 bases for J; bases not matched to a gene: 5. CDR1 is LGHDT, CDR2 YNNKEL, per germline (reference sequence). This CDR3 comprises 13 residues. The CDR3 sequence is CASSQSGDGEQFF. As DNA, the CDR3 is TGTGCCAGCAGCCAAAGCGGGGACGGCGAGCAGTTCTTC.

This clonotype appeared a few times. The chain employs TRBV10-3 and TRBJ2-1, with 11 bases lining up with TRBD2. The CDR3 loop spans 17 amino acids. The V and J ends lost 4 bases and 3 bases, in that order; junction bases with no gene match: 8. CDR1 is ENHRY and CDR2 is SYGVKD in the germline V gene. The CDR3 sequence is CAISGGVTSGSYNEQFF. The CDR3 region has the DNA TGTGCCATCAGTGGTGGGGTTACTAGCGGGAGCTACAATGAGCAGTTCTTC.

There are many counts of this clonotype. The chain combines TRBV25-1 with TRBJ1-6; 8 bases fit TRBD1. Per the germline V gene, CDR1 is MGHDK and CDR2 is SYGVNS. The CDR3 extends over 15 amino acids. V lost 3 bases and J lost 9; bases outside the gene matches: 7. The CDR3 spells CASSDGQGESSPLHF. CDR3 nucleotide sequence: TGTGCCAGCAGTGATGGACAGGGCGAGAGTTCACCCCTCCACTTT.